This T cell receptor (beta chain) was captured by sequencing in a study of CD8+CD57+ T cells in acquired aplastic anemia. The CDR3 has 16 amino acids. Germline assignment: CDR1 KGHDR and CDR2 SFDVKD. J lost 5 bases, V lost 2 bases, and 8 bases had no gene match. For CDR3 and TCR beta VDJ profiling, genomic DNA was the template used. TCRdb re-called the reads with MiXCR, one entry per CDR3 protein. The sample has about 220,000 distinct CDR3 sequences; around 32% are singletons. This clonotype came up many times. The chain employs TRBV24-1 and TRBJ2-7, with 10 nucleotides matching TRBD1. The source material was sorted CD4+, CD8+, or CD8+CD57+ T cells (not recorded which) from PBMCs. The TCR originated in a human donor in good health, serving as a control. The CDR3 loop is CATSDSPGQGSNEQYF. In DNA, the CDR3 is TGTGCCACCAGTGATTCCCCGGGACAGGGGTCAAACGAGCAGTACTTC.